This TCR beta chain was recovered during a study of blood T cell repertoires in COVID-19. Study at large: Sources were T cells, B-cell-depleted T cells, or PBMCs; the material itself was cDNA or gDNA.

Germline-derived CDR1 and CDR2 are DFQATT and SNEGSKA (reference sequence). V lost 7 bases, J lost 4 bases, and 11 bases lay in between. The CDR3 runs 11 residues. TCRdb's table, derived via immunoSEQ multiplex PCR, lists solely in-frame clones and lacks some. The sample holds more than 25,000 clones, 70% to 90% seen once. This TCR was sampled from a woman aged 40 to 49 with active or convalescent COVID-19. The sequenced sample consisted of peripheral blood. The genes are TRBV20-1 and TRBJ2-7; a possible D gene is TRBD2 (5 bases). CDR3 DNA: TGCAGTGAAAGCTGGAGGTACGAGCAGTACTTC. Its protein product is CSESWRYEQYF.